This TCR beta chain comes out of a study of T cells in Graves' hyperthyroidism and ophthalmopathy. Amplification yielded TCR beta CDR3 regions, with RNA transcripts as the source. Carried out on the TCR CDR3, a first-round RT-PCR used the HTBI primer set. TCRdb redid the calling of the multiplex PCR reads with MiXCR, one entry per CDR3 protein. The table shows about 600,000 distinct CDR3 sequences, with roughly 15% occurring only once. Isolation of PBMCs was performed on 9.5 to 10 ml fresh peripheral blood. Points from the study as a whole: Separation of ophthalmopathy from stable hyperthyroidism was achieved by a 13 V-J model.

Trimming removed 6 bases at V and 2 bases at J, with 20 bases between. CDR3 size: 17 residues. Germline V gene sequence: CDR1 MDHEN, CDR2 SYDVKM. This clonotype was counted many times. The antigen is undetermined. This clonotype was obtained from a woman aged 40 to 55 with Graves' ophthalmopathy. The chain has TRBV28 and TRBJ1-5, with D tentatively TRBD1 (6 bases). The sequenced sample was blood. As DNA, the CDR3 is TGTGCCAGCAGCGACAGGACGGGAGCTTATCGCAATCAGCCCCAGCATTTT. As protein: CASSDRTGAYRNQPQHF. Full variable domain (rest looked up from reference TRBV28 and TRBJ1-5): DVKVTQSSRYLVKRTGEKVFLECVQDMDHENMFWYRQDPGLGLRLIYFSYDVKMKEKGDIPEGYSVSREKKERFSLILESASTNQTSMYLCASSDRTGAYRNQPQHFGDGTRLSIL.